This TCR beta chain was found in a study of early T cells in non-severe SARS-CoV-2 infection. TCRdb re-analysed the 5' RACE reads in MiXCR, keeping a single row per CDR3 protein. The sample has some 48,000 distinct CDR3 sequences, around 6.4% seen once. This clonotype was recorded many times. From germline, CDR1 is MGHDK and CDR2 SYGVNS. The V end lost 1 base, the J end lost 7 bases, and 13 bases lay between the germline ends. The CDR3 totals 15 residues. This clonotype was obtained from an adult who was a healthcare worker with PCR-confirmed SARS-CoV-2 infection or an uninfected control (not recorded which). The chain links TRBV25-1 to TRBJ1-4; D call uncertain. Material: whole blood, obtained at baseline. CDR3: CASSESSGWGEKLFF. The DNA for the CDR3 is TGTGCCAGCAGTGAATCTTCGGGGTGGGGTGAAAAACTGTTTTTT.